This T cell receptor beta chain was sequenced in a study of PD-L1 blockade in urothelial cancer. In the study overall: Atezolizumab (1,200 mg intravenously every 3 weeks) began at some point between 2014 and 2015 for patients. Blood underwent analysis 3 weeks (second dose) and 6 weeks after treatment began.

The CDR3 is 15 residues long. V was trimmed by 6 bases and J by 10 bases, leaving 24 bases between them. Germline CDR1 reads LNHDA; CDR2 reads SQIVND (reference sequence). The investigators introduced synthetic TCR analog templates into each PCR as spikes. Assay used: immunoSEQ multiplex PCR; TCRdb lists only in-frame clones, some missing. The sample consists of 100,000 to 150,000 clones, about 83% of them appearing once. Time point defined: peripheral blood 6 weeks after treatment start. Patients had locally advanced or metastatic urothelial carcinoma. The source was PBMCs, collected around atezolizumab (anti-PD-L1) treatment. This clonotype originated in a man aged 50 or older with urothelial cancer. The rearrangement links TRBV19 to TRBJ1-1; D is undetermined. The CDR3: CASRAPGENGKRAFF. The CDR3 nucleotides read TGTGCCAGTAGGGCCCCAGGTGAGAACGGAAAAAGAGCTTTCTTT.